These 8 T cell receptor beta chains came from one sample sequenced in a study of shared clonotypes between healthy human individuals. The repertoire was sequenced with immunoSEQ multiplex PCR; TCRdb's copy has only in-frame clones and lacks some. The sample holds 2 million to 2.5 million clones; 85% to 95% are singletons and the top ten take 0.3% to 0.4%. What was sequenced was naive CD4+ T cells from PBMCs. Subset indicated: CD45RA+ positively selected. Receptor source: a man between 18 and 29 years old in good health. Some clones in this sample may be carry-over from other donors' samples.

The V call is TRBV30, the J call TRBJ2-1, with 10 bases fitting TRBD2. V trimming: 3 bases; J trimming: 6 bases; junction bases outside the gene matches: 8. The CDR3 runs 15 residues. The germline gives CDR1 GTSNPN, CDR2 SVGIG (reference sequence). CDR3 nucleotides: TGTGCCTGGAGAAGACTAGCGGGCCAAATCAATGAGCAGTTCTTC. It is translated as CAWRRLAGQINEQFF.

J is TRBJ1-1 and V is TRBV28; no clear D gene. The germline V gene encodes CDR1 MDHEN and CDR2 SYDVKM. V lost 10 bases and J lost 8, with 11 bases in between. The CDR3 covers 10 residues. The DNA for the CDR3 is TGTGCCACCAGACGGTTCGAAGCTTTCTTT. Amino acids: CATRRFEAFF.

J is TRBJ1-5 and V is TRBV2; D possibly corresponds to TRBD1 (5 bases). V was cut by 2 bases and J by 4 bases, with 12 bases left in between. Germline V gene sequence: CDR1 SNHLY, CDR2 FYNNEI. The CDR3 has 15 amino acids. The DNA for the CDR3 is TGTGCCAGCAGTGAAAGTTGGGGCGCGAATCAGCCCCAGCATTTT. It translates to CASSESWGANQPQHF.

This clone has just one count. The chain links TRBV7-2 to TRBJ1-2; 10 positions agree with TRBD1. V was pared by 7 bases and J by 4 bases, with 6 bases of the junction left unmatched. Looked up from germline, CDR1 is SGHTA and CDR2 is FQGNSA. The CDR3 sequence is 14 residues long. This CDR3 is CASIRQGAIYGYTF. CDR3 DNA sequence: TGTGCCAGCATACGACAGGGGGCGATCTATGGCTACACCTTC.

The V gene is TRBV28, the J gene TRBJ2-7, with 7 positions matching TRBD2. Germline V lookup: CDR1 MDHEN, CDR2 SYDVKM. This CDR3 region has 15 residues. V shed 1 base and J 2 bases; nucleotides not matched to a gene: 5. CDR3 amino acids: CASSLSAGFAYEQYF. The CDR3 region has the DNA TGTGCCAGCAGTTTATCAGCGGGGTTCGCCTACGAGCAGTACTTC.

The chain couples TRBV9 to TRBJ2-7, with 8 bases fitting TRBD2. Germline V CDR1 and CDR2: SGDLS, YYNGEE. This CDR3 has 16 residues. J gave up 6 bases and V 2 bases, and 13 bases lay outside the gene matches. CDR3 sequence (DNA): TGTGCCAGCAGCGTCGGGGGGGCTAGCCTCCCCGTCGAGCAGTACTTC. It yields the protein CASSVGGASLPVEQYF. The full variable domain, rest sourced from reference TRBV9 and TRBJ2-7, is DSGVTQTPKHLITATGQRVTLRCSPRSGDLSVYWYQQSLDQGLQFLIQYYNGEERAKGNILERFSAQQFPDLHSELNLSSLELGDSALYFCASSVGGASLPVEQYFGPGTRLTVT.

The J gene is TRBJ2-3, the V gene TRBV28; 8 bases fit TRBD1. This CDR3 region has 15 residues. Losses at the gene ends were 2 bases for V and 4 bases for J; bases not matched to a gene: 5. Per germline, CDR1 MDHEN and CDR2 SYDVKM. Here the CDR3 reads CASSLPQGGADTQYF. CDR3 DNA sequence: TGTGCCAGCAGTTTACCACAGGGGGGAGCAGATACGCAGTATTTT.

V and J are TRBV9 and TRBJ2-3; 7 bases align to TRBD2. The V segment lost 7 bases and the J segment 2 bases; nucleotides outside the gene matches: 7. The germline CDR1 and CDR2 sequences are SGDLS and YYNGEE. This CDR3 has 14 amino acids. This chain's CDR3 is CASGRAGLTDTQYF. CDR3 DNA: TGTGCCAGCGGGAGGGCCGGTCTCACAGATACGCAGTATTTT. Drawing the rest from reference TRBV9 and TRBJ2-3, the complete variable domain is DSGVTQTPKHLITATGQRVTLRCSPRSGDLSVYWYQQSLDQGLQFLIQYYNGEERAKGNILERFSAQQFPDLHSELNLSSLELGDSALYFCASGRAGLTDTQYFGPGTRLTVL.